This TCR beta chain is drawn from a study of cytomegalovirus exposure and HLA in healthy donors. Overall study findings and caveats: Upon later analysis, HLA-associated TCR beta chains proved more clonally expanded than other, equally common chains.

As concerns this clone: What it binds is unknown.

The PCR used 60 Vbeta and 13 Jbeta primers. Sequencing was performed with immunoSEQ multiplex PCR; in TCRdb, only in-frame clones are kept and a portion is missing. This table holds 90,000 to 130,000 clones. The sample consisted of PBMCs. The receptor was isolated from a man in his thirties or forties in good health and CMV-seronegative.

DNA for the CDR3: TGTGCCAGCACCGGACAGGGGAGGTTCGAGCAGTACTTC. Encoded protein: CASTGQGRFEQYF. The genes are TRBV2 and TRBJ2-7; 9 nucleotides line up with TRBD1. V was clipped by 7 bases and J by 6 bases; unmatched bases: 7. The germline CDR1 and CDR2 sequences are SNHLY and FYNNEI. The CDR3 is 13 amino acids.